Below, 3 T cell receptor beta chains from the same sample are listed, as sequenced in a study of CD8+ T cells in alopecia areata. Following RNA extraction, reverse transcription yielded cDNA that acted as the sequencing template. Sequenced by immunoSEQ multiplex PCR; TCRdb stores in-frame clones only, minus some. Of more than 200,000 clones in the sample, over 60% were seen once. Treatment given: oral pan-JAK inhibitor, 5-10 mg twice daily. The material was CD4+ T cells sorted from blood, obtained at week 4, from a patient treated with tofacitinib. These receptors all stem from a human donor with alopecia areata.

This clone occurred once. The CDR3 DNA reads as TGTGCCTGGAGTGTACTAGGTGATACGCAGTATTTT. It is translated as CAWSVLGDTQYF. This chain joins TRBV30 and TRBJ2-3; tentative D call: TRBD2 (5 bases). The germline V gene has CDR1 GTSNPN and CDR2 SVGIG (reference sequence). The length of the CDR3 is 12 residues. Trimming pared 0 bases from V and 6 bases from J, leaving 7 bases between.

The gene calls are TRBV7-9 and TRBJ2-1, with a tentative D call TRBD1 (5 bases). The CDR3 has 15 amino acids. Germline CDR1 reads SEHNR; CDR2 reads FQNEAQ (reference sequence). V was shortened by 1 base and J by 8 bases, with 15 bases between the two germline ends. The CDR3 region has the DNA TGTGCCAGCAGCTTAGTTCAGGGTACAAAAGATGAGCAGTTCTTC. As protein: CASSLVQGTKDEQFF.

This clone was detected a few times. In DNA, the CDR3 is TGCAGCGTTGAAGATCCGGGTAGGAGTTATGGCTACACCTTC. Translation: CSVEDPGRSYGYTF. V gene TRBV29-1 combines with J gene TRBJ1-2; D gene uncertain. V dropped 0 bases and J dropped 5 bases, with 13 bases sitting between them. Germline CDR1 SQVTM, CDR2 ANQGSEA. The CDR3 is made up of 14 amino acids. Looking up the rest from reference TRBV29-1 and TRBJ1-2 gives the full variable domain: SAVISQKPSRDICQRGTSLTIQCQVDSQVTMMFWYRQQPGQSLTLIATANQGSEATYESGFVIDKFPISRPNLTFSTLTVSNMSPEDSSIYLCSVEDPGRSYGYTFGSGTRLTVV.